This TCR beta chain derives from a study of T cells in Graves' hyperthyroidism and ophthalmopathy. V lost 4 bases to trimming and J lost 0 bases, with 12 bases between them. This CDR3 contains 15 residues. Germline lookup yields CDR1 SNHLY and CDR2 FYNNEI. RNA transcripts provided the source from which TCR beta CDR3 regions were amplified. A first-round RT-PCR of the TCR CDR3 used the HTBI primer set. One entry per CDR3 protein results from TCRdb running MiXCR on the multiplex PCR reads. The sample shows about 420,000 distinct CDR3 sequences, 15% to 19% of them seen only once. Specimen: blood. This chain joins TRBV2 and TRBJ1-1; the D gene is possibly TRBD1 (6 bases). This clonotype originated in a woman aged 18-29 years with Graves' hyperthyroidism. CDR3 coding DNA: TGTGCCAGCAGTGGGGGGGCAGGGTTGAACACTGAAGCTTTCTTT. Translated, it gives CASSGGAGLNTEAFF.